Below are 18 T cell receptor beta chains sequenced from a single sample in a study of blood T cell repertoires in COVID-19. Only in-frame clones appear in the TCRdb table, and some are missing; sequencing was by immunoSEQ multiplex PCR. The table includes about 360,000 clones, more than 75% detected once. What was sequenced was peripheral blood. These receptor sequences come from a human donor in a cohort sampled during active COVID-19.

This chain joins TRBV5-6 and TRBJ2-7; TRBD2 matches 7 bases. The CDR3 sequence is 18 residues long. V was pared by 0 bases and J by 0 bases, with 12 bases of the junction left unmatched. Germline lookup yields CDR1 SGHDT and CDR2 YYEEEE. CDR3 DNA sequence: TGTGCCAGCAGCTTGGCCGTGGGTTCCCCGGGAGGCTCCTACGAGCAGTACTTC. Translated: CASSLAVGSPGGSYEQYF.

V and J are TRBV7-3 and TRBJ2-2, with 7 bases fitting TRBD1. Germline-derived CDR1 and CDR2 are SGHTA and FQGTGA. Trimming cost V 0 bases and J 4 bases; bases outside gene matches: 8. This CDR3 region has 17 residues. In DNA form, the CDR3 reads TGTGCCAGCAGCTTAACTCCCCGCGCAGGGGGCACCGGGGAGCTGTTTTTT. Residues: CASSLTPRAGGTGELFF.

CDR3 nucleotides: TGTGCCAGCAGTTTATGGGGGCGGATTGGAGAGACCCAGTACTTC. Protein product: CASSLWGRIGETQYF. The chain joins TRBV28 to TRBJ2-5; TRBD1 is a possible D gene (5 bases). V was cut by 0 bases and J by 4 bases, with 12 bases left in between. Germline lookup yields CDR1 MDHEN and CDR2 SYDVKM. The CDR3 is 15 residues long.

This chain links TRBV24-1 with TRBJ2-1; D ambiguous. This CDR3 comprises 12 residues. CDR1 and CDR2 from the germline V gene are KGHDR and SFDVKD. V shed 5 bases and J shed 6 bases, with 7 bases lying between them. CDR3 nucleotides: TGTGCCACCAGTGGACTCTCCAATGAGCAGTTCTTC. Translated, it gives CATSGLSNEQFF.

The chain links TRBV28 to TRBJ2-1, with TRBD2 matching over 14 bases. Germline assignment: CDR1 MDHEN and CDR2 SYDVKM. V lost 4 bases, J lost 8 bases, and 7 bases stayed unmatched. The CDR3 sequence is 16 residues long. The CDR3 loop reads CASSSRTSGRIDEQFF. In DNA form, the CDR3 reads TGTGCCAGCAGTTCAAGGACTAGCGGGAGGATCGATGAGCAGTTCTTC.

The chain joins TRBV9 to TRBJ1-1, with no clear D. Per germline, CDR1 SGDLS and CDR2 YYNGEE. Trimming shortened V by 4 bases and J by 3 bases, and 16 bases separated the two germline ends. CDR3 length equals 15 residues. The CDR3 reads CASSSHPSTDTEAFF. CDR3 coding DNA: TGTGCCAGCAGCTCCCACCCCTCTACGGACACTGAAGCTTTCTTT.

The V and J genes are TRBV5-1 and TRBJ2-3; 8 nucleotides align to TRBD2. V gave up 1 base and J gave up 5 bases; unmatched junction bases: 6. From germline, CDR1 is SGHRS and CDR2 YFSETQ. The CDR3 has 15 residues. In DNA form, the CDR3 reads TGCGCCAGCAGCTTGTTCGGGGGGGCTGAAGATACGCAGTATTTT. Amino acids: CASSLFGGAEDTQYF.

This clone was observed once. This chain connects TRBV2 to TRBJ1-2; 10 bases are a match to TRBD1. After removal of 0 bases from V and 3 bases from J, the junction contained 4 bases not matched to a gene. The CDR3 is 16 residues long. The germline V gene has CDR1 SNHLY and CDR2 FYNNEI. The CDR3 reads CASSEAGQGVYYGYTF. The DNA for the CDR3 is TGTGCCAGCAGTGAAGCCGGACAGGGGGTATACTATGGCTACACCTTC.

The chain joins TRBV15 to TRBJ2-1; TRBD2 agrees at 10 bases. V lost 3 bases to trimming and J lost 4 bases; unmatched junction nucleotides: 6. CDR1 is LNHNV, CDR2 YYDKDF, per germline (reference sequence). The CDR3 totals 16 residues. The DNA for the CDR3 is TGTGCCACCAGCAGCGGACTAGCGGAGAGTTACAATGAGCAGTTCTTC. It encodes CATSSGLAESYNEQFF.

The V call is TRBV18, the J call TRBJ2-1; 8 positions agree with TRBD2. Germline lookup yields CDR1 KGHSH and CDR2 LQKENI. The CDR3 has 14 amino acids. J was trimmed by 8 bases and V by 0 bases; bases with no gene match: 3. CDR3 region: CASSPPSGGDEQFF. CDR3 coding DNA: TGTGCCAGCTCACCACCCAGCGGGGGAGATGAGCAGTTCTTC.

V is TRBV7-3 and J is TRBJ2-1; tentative D call: TRBD1 (6 bases). Germline V CDR1 and CDR2: SGHTA, FQGTGA. Trimming pared 5 bases from V and 6 bases from J, leaving 20 bases between. This CDR3 contains 16 residues. The CDR3 reads CASSPQGGWTFNEQFF. The CDR3 nucleotides read TGTGCCAGCAGCCCACAGGGTGGGTGGACATTCAATGAGCAGTTCTTC.

A note on this clone: At one end, the junction sequence differs from germline, possibly due to a read error. V is TRBV6-1 and J is TRBJ1-3; D may be TRBD1 (6 bases). The CDR3 has 11 amino acids. Germline V gene sequence: CDR1 MNHNS, CDR2 SASEGT. CDR3 DNA: TGTGCCAGCAGTGAAGGGGGACACCGAAAATTT. It yields the protein CASSEGGHRKF.

This chain joins TRBV5-4 and TRBJ1-3, with 9 bases aligning to TRBD1. V shed 4 bases and J 7 bases; nucleotides not matched to a gene: 12. This CDR3 is built from 16 residues. CDR1 SGHNT and CDR2 YYREEE come from the germline V gene (reference sequence). The CDR3 reads CASSRGGQGTGNTIYF. The CDR3 DNA reads as TGTGCCAGCAGCCGAGGTGGGCAGGGGACAGGGAACACCATATATTTT.

J is TRBJ1-4 and V is TRBV2; D is undetermined. The CDR3 runs to 12 residues. V gave up 6 bases and J gave up 7 bases, with 9 bases separating them. Germline values: CDR1 SNHLY, CDR2 FYNNEI. The CDR3 reads CASRGLGEKLFF. The CDR3 nucleotides read TGTGCCAGCAGGGGCCTGGGTGAAAAACTGTTTTTT.

The chain has TRBV9 and TRBJ1-1, with 8 nucleotides matching TRBD1. This CDR3 spans 14 amino acids. V dropped 4 bases and J dropped 6; count of bases not matched to a gene: 8. Germline lookup yields CDR1 SGDLS and CDR2 YYNGEE. The CDR3 reads CASSPQGESSEAFF. Written as DNA, the CDR3 is TGTGCCAGCAGCCCACAGGGGGAGTCCTCTGAAGCTTTCTTT.

The rearrangement uses TRBV7-3 and TRBJ2-1, with D perhaps TRBD1 (6 bases). Germline V gene lookup returns CDR1 SGHTA and CDR2 FQGTGA. The CDR3 is 15 amino acids. Between the trimmed V and J ends, which lost 5 bases and 2 bases, there was a span of 13 bases. The CDR3 region has the DNA TGTGCCAGCAGCGCGACAGGATTACCCTACAATGAGCAGTTCTTC. This translates into CASSATGLPYNEQFF.

The chain carries TRBV6-6 and TRBJ1-5; D perhaps matches TRBD1 (5 bases). Looked up from germline, CDR1 is MNHNY and CDR2 is SVGAGI (reference sequence). The CDR3 consists of 17 residues. V lost 5 bases and J 7 bases, leaving 24 bases between the germline ends. This CDR3 is CASSPKLQAGGRQPQHF. The CDR3 DNA is TGTGCCAGCAGTCCCAAGTTACAGGCGGGGGGTCGGCAGCCCCAGCATTTT.

The chain recombines TRBV7-9 with TRBJ2-6; the D gene is possibly TRBD1 (6 bases). V lost 6 bases to trimming and J lost 0 bases, with 21 bases between them. The CDR3 has 19 amino acids. Germline V gives CDR1 SEHNR, CDR2 FQNEAQ (reference sequence). The DNA for the CDR3 is TGTGCCAGCAGTCGAACCCTACCGGGACACCTCTCTGGGGCCAACGTCCTGACTTTC. Translating gives CASSRTLPGHLSGANVLTF.